The rows below give T cell receptor beta chains drawn from one sample of a study of OX40 agonist ivuxolimab in advanced cancers. TCRdb keeps only in-frame clones here, not all; method: immunoSEQ multiplex PCR. This sample has about 42,000 clones, with 75% to 90% found just once. Sequencing was performed on CD4+ or CD8+ T cells sorted from blood, taken in a trial of the OX40 agonist ivuxolimab. The receptors were sampled from an adult with an advanced solid tumor such as melanoma, head and neck, liver or kidney cancer. The conserved cysteine and the conserved F or W are not part of the CDR3 here.

>TRBV6-5|TRBJ2-7
ASNVQGRTGEQY
>TRBV30|TRBJ1-2
AWSEGTNYGYT
>TRBV5-1|TRBJ2-7
ASSLEGHGDREQY
>TRBV29-1|TRBJ1-2
SVEQGQGTSGYT
>TRBV28|TRBJ2-3
ASSPRVSRRWTQY
>TRBV7-9|TRBJ2-7
ASSNIGLAGEQY
>TRBV30|TRBJ1-3
AWSALFTGNTIY
>TRBV6-5|TRBJ2-2
ASRGISTGELF
>TRBV2|TRBJ2-7
ASSEQGTAYEQY
>TRBV5-1|TRBJ1-1
ASSFGTGGLNTEAF
>TRBV7-2|TRBJ2-7
ASSLVGGYEQY
>TRBV30|TRBJ2-5
AWSVPEGATQY
>TRBV6-1|TRBJ2-7
ASSAERSSYEQY
>TRBV6-1|TRBJ1-5
ASSELSNQPQH
>TRBV29-1|TRBJ2-5
SVRTSGSPGGETQY
>TRBV28|TRBJ2-1
ASSLGGSYNEQF
>TRBV27|TRBJ1-1
ASSLATGGTEAF
>TRBV4-2|TRBJ1-2
ASSQEGNYYGYT
>TRBV2|TRBJ1-6
ASSEAHNRNSPLH
>TRBV11-2|TRBJ2-1
ASSLGQPNEQF
>TRBV2|TRBJ1-5
ASSAGRNNQPQH
>TRBV18|TRBJ1-1
ASSPSVGDYTEAF
>TRBV14|TRBJ1-2
ASSKSPYGYT
>TRBV7-8|TRBJ2-7
ASSGRLLAGGYEQY
>TRBV19|TRBJ2-6
ASNRGSSGANVLT
>TRBV5-4|TRBJ2-5
ASSLGNPETQY
>TRBV30|TRBJ1-5
AWRTGSQPQH
>TRBV10-2|TRBJ1-4
ASSESQGGLPNEKLF
>TRBV19|TRBJ2-7
ASSNLAGDFYEQY
>TRBV10-1|TRBJ2-7
ASSERLAGVEEQY
>TRBV19|TRBJ1-6
ASSRDRSSPLH
>TRBV6-5|TRBJ2-2
ASSYSQGPGELF
>TRBV5-8|TRBJ1-5
ASSDNQPQH
>TRBV18|TRBJ1-4
ASSRGTQEKLF
>TRBV2|TRBJ2-5
ASSARGWETQY
>TRBV25-1|TRBJ2-5
ASSEEWGSGDQETQY
>TRBV15|TRBJ2-7
ATSRDRSTYEQY
>TRBV7-9|TRBJ1-1
ASSVGGATEAF
>TRBV7-9|TRBJ2-1
ASSLQAGGPSNEQF
>TRBV5-1|TRBJ2-2
ASRTDRKDTGELF
>TRBV28|TRBJ1-5
ASSFSDSYRYQPQH
>TRBV28|TRBJ2-4
ASSLVGGFSIQY
>TRBV6-1|TRBJ1-1
ASRTDRNTEAF
>TRBV28|TRBJ1-2
ASSPGGGYGYT